The next 30 T cell receptor beta chains were all read from a single sample in a study of OX40 agonist ivuxolimab in advanced cancers. TCRdb keeps only in-frame clones here, not all; method: immunoSEQ multiplex PCR. The sample has approximately 61,000 clones; approximately 90% are singletons. The source was CD4+ or CD8+ T cells sorted from blood, collected in a trial of the OX40 agonist ivuxolimab. These receptors were taken from an adult with an advanced solid tumor such as melanoma, head and neck, liver or kidney cancer.

The chain couples TRBV7-9 to TRBJ1-1, with TRBD1 matching over 9 bases. Germline-derived CDR1 and CDR2 are SEHNR and FQNEAQ (reference sequence). V lost 5 bases to trimming and J lost 0 bases; unmatched junction nucleotides: 4. The CDR3 has 15 amino acids. The DNA for the CDR3 is TGTGCCAGCAGCCCAGGACAGGGGCTGAACACTGAAGCTTTCTTT. Its protein is CASSPGQGLNTEAFF. The variable domain in full, with the rest retrieved from reference TRBV7-9 and TRBJ1-1, is DTGVSQNPRHKITKRGQNVTFRCDPISEHNRLYWYRQTLGQGPEFLTYFQNEAQLEKSRLLSDRFSAERPKGSFSTLEIQRTEQGDSAMYLCASSPGQGLNTEAFFGQGTRLTVV.

The V gene is TRBV4-1, the J gene TRBJ2-1; weak D call: TRBD1 (7 bases). CDR1 is MGHRA, CDR2 YSYEKL, per germline. Trimming left V 1 base short and J 1 base short, with 14 bases between. This CDR3 has 17 residues. The CDR3 loop is CASSQVEGAVSYNEQFF. CDR3 nucleotides: TGCGCCAGCAGCCAAGTGGAGGGGGCAGTATCCTACAATGAGCAGTTCTTC.

This rearrangement joins TRBV11-2 to TRBJ2-3; D is unresolved. This CDR3 spans 16 amino acids. The germline CDR1 and CDR2 sequences are SGHAT and FQNNGV. Trimming left V 5 bases short and J 6 bases short, with 21 bases between. CDR3 sequence: CASSPPTHGSPDTQYF. CDR3 coding DNA: TGTGCCAGCAGCCCCCCTACCCACGGCTCACCCGATACGCAGTATTTT.

The chain joins TRBV9 to TRBJ2-3, with D unresolved. This CDR3 has 17 amino acids. Germline loops: CDR1 SGDLS, CDR2 YYNGEE. Trimming stripped 0 bases from V and 1 base from J, with 15 bases between. CDR3 protein: CASSVARSRGGTDTQYF. The CDR3 bases are TGTGCCAGCAGCGTAGCTAGGTCTCGCGGAGGCACAGATACGCAGTATTTT.

This chain uses TRBV5-1 with TRBJ2-3; 9 bases agree with TRBD1. Germline V CDR1 and CDR2: SGHRS, YFSETQ. J gave up 1 base and V 1 base, and 1 base lay outside the gene matches. CDR3 size: 15 residues. This CDR3 is CASSLTGGGTDTQYF. The CDR3, as DNA: TGCGCCAGCAGCTTGACAGGGGGCGGCACAGATACGCAGTATTTT. Full variable domain (missing parts from reference TRBV5-1 and TRBJ2-3): KAGVTQTPRYLIKTRGQQVTLSCSPISGHRSVSWYQQTPGQGLQFLFEYFSETQRNKGNFPGRFSGRQFSNSRSEMNVSTLELGDSALYLCASSLTGGGTDTQYFGPGTRLTVL.

The J gene is TRBJ1-3, the V gene TRBV7-8; D is unresolved. The V gene lost 3 bases and the J gene lost 1 base, with 13 bases spanning the gap. This CDR3 is 16 amino acids long. In germline, CDR1 is SGHVS, CDR2 FQNEAQ. The CDR3 reads CASSFPPGFSGNTIYF. DNA for the CDR3: TGTGCCAGCAGCTTTCCCCCCGGGTTTTCTGGAAACACCATATATTTT.

This chain uses TRBV7-8 with TRBJ2-7; D may match TRBD1 or TRBD2 (5 bases each). The CDR3 has 14 amino acids. V lost 1 base and J 6 bases, leaving 13 bases between the germline ends. CDR1 is SGHVS, CDR2 FQNEAQ, per germline. The CDR3 DNA reads as TGTGCCAGCAGCTTAGGGGCAGGGAGCTCCGAGCAGTACTTC. This sequence encodes CASSLGAGSSEQYF.

This clone was found once. The chain employs TRBV6-1 and TRBJ1-2; no clear D gene. This CDR3 comprises 13 residues. V was cut by 5 bases and J by 4 bases, with 11 bases left in between. Germline lookup yields CDR1 MNHNS and CDR2 SASEGT. This chain's CDR3 is CASSSGDVYGYTF. The CDR3 DNA reads TGTGCCAGCAGTTCCGGGGATGTCTATGGCTACACCTTC.

The chain uses TRBV6-5 and TRBJ1-3; D is uncertain. The germline CDR1 and CDR2 sequences are MNHEY and SVGAGI. The CDR3 totals 15 residues. Trimming removed 0 bases from V and 0 bases from J, with 6 bases in between. CDR3 nucleotide sequence: TGTGCCAGCAGTTACTCTCCAGTCTCTGGAAACACCATATATTTT. Amino acids: CASSYSPVSGNTIYF.

The chain carries TRBV6-5 and TRBJ1-2; TRBD1 matches at 9 bases. V dropped 6 bases and J dropped 4; count of bases not matched to a gene: 6. Germline V lookup: CDR1 MNHEY, CDR2 SVGAGI. CDR3 length: 14 amino acids. CDR3 DNA: TGTGCCAGCAGCGAACTACAGGGGGCCTATGGCTACACCTTC. Translation: CASSELQGAYGYTF.

The chain recombines TRBV5-4 with TRBJ2-7; 9 bases map to TRBD1. V was pared by 4 bases and J by 0 bases, with 5 bases of the junction left unmatched. The CDR3 has 15 residues. Germline-derived CDR1 and CDR2 are SGHNT and YYREEE (reference sequence). CDR3 in amino acids: CASSPGTGYSYEQYF. The CDR3 DNA is TGTGCCAGCAGCCCTGGGACAGGGTACTCCTACGAGCAGTACTTC.

The gene calls are TRBV10-2 and TRBJ1-1, with a weak D call TRBD1 (5 bases). V was shortened by 5 bases and J by 4 bases, with 8 bases between the two germline ends. The CDR3 runs to 12 residues. The germline CDR1 and CDR2 sequences are WSHSY and SAAADI. The CDR3 here is CASSLGPTEAFF. In nucleotides, the CDR3 is TGCGCCAGCAGTCTGGGACCCACTGAAGCTTTCTTT.

The chain combines TRBV9 with TRBJ2-7, with D possibly TRBD2 on 5 matching bases. This CDR3 contains 14 residues. The ends were cut back, 1 base at V and 2 bases at J, with 10 bases in the middle. In germline, CDR1 is SGDLS, CDR2 YYNGEE. DNA for the CDR3: TGTGCCAGCAGCGTATTGGACTGGCCCTACGAGCAGTACTTC. As protein: CASSVLDWPYEQYF.

V usage is TRBV15 and J usage is TRBJ2-1; 9 bases agree with TRBD2. Trimming took 0 bases from V and 4 from J; bases not matched to a gene: 7. The germline CDR1 and CDR2 sequences are LNHNV and YYDKDF (reference sequence). This CDR3 is 17 amino acids long. In DNA form, the CDR3 reads TGTGCCACCAGCAGAGACCCCAGCGGGGGGTTGTACAATGAGCAGTTCTTC. As protein: CATSRDPSGGLYNEQFF.

The chain couples TRBV18 to TRBJ2-1; 7 positions agree with TRBD1. Germline CDR1 is KGHSH and CDR2 is LQKENI. The V segment lost 3 bases and the J segment 6 bases; nucleotides outside the gene matches: 8. This CDR3 has 15 amino acids. CDR3 bases: TGTGCCAGCTCACCGGGGCAGGGGGTCCTCAATGAGCAGTTCTTC. Translating it yields CASSPGQGVLNEQFF.

This clone was recorded once. The chain joins TRBV14 to TRBJ1-1; D is unclear. CDR1 is SGHDN and CDR2 is FVKESK in the germline V gene. V lost 1 base and J lost 3, with 12 bases in between. The CDR3 runs 15 residues. CDR3 nucleotides: TGTGCCAGCAGCCAAGGGGGAGGTCGACACACTGAAGCTTTCTTT. It yields the protein CASSQGGGRHTEAFF.

The rearrangement links TRBV19 to TRBJ2-3; 8 bases are a match to TRBD1. Germline V CDR1 and CDR2: LNHDA, SQIVND (reference sequence). The CDR3 contains 13 residues. Trimming cost V 8 bases and J 5 bases; bases outside gene matches: 6. CDR3: CASGTGGLDTQYF. As DNA, the CDR3 is TGTGCCAGTGGCACAGGGGGTTTAGATACGCAGTATTTT.

J is TRBJ1-4 and V is TRBV7-8; no reliable D call. Germline CDR1 reads SGHVS; CDR2 reads FQNEAQ. CDR3 length equals 15 residues. V was cut by 1 base and J by 2 bases, with 8 bases left in between. The CDR3 loop reads CASSLGGRTNEKLFF. The CDR3 DNA reads as TGTGCCAGCAGCTTAGGTGGGAGGACTAATGAAAAACTGTTTTTT.

The CDR3 loop is CASSFGRGLVEQFF. The CDR3 DNA reads TGTGCCAGCAGTTTCGGCAGGGGGCTGGTTGAGCAGTTCTTC. The chain uses TRBV27 and TRBJ2-1, with 8 bases identical to TRBD1. This CDR3 is 14 amino acids long. Trimming at V came to 3 bases and at J to 9 bases, leaving 7 bases not matched to a gene. Germline lookup yields CDR1 MNHEY and CDR2 SMNVEV (reference sequence).

The gene calls are TRBV11-2 and TRBJ2-1, with a possible D match to TRBD1 (6 bases). This CDR3 contains 15 residues. The germline gives CDR1 SGHAT, CDR2 FQNNGV. The V end lost 5 bases, the J end lost 3 bases, and 14 bases lay between the germline ends. CDR3 amino acids: CASSPETGYYNEQFF. CDR3 in DNA: TGTGCCAGCAGCCCAGAGACAGGCTACTACAATGAGCAGTTCTTC.

Remarks on this clone: Different DNA sequences within this sample yield the same CDR3. The chain couples TRBV5-1 to TRBJ2-7; D gene unclear. The CDR3 is 12 residues long. Germline V gives CDR1 SGHRS, CDR2 YFSETQ. The V gene lost 0 bases and the J gene lost 4 bases, with 5 bases spanning the gap. In nucleotides, the CDR3 is TGCGCCAGCAGCTTGGTAGCATACGAGCAGTACTTC. This encodes CASSLVAYEQYF. Looking up the rest from reference TRBV5-1 and TRBJ2-7 gives the full variable domain: KAGVTQTPRYLIKTRGQQVTLSCSPISGHRSVSWYQQTPGQGLQFLFEYFSETQRNKGNFPGRFSGRQFSNSRSEMNVSTLELGDSALYLCASSLVAYEQYFGPGTRLTVT.

V and J are TRBV13 and TRBJ1-2; TRBD1 matches 7 bases. The CDR3 totals 16 residues. J lost 4 bases, V lost 5 bases, and 13 bases had no gene match. The V gene's germline CDR1 is PRHDT and CDR2 FYEKMQ (reference sequence). CDR3 bases: TGTGCCAGCAGCCCCGCCGGGCAGGGGGGAGTCTATGGCTACACCTTC. Its translation is CASSPAGQGGVYGYTF.

The rearrangement joins TRBV4-2 to TRBJ1-4; no definite D call. The CDR3 spans 14 residues. CDR1 is LGHNA and CDR2 is YNFKEQ in the germline V gene. V lost 5 bases and J 8 bases, leaving 15 bases between the germline ends. The CDR3, as DNA: TGTGCCAGCAGCTTAGAGTCAGAGGAGGAAAAACTGTTTTTT. Its translation is CASSLESEEEKLFF.

This clone has only one observation. The chain recombines TRBV6-5 with TRBJ1-1; D is possibly TRBD1 (5 bases). CDR3 length equals 13 residues. In germline, CDR1 is MNHEY, CDR2 SVGAGI. V was shortened by 6 bases and J by 1 base, with 9 bases between the two germline ends. CDR3: CASSVGENTEAFF. Written as DNA, the CDR3 is TGTGCCAGCAGCGTGGGGGAGAACACTGAAGCTTTCTTT.

The chain uses TRBV4-2 and TRBJ2-1, with D possibly being TRBD2 (6 bases). The ends were cut back, 5 bases at V and 4 bases at J, with 15 bases in the middle. The CDR3 is made up of 15 amino acids. CDR1 LGHNA and CDR2 YNFKEQ come from the germline V gene. Here the CDR3 reads CASSGGKGIYNEQFF. Here the CDR3 DNA reads TGTGCCAGCAGCGGGGGGAAGGGGATATACAATGAGCAGTTCTTC.

This clone was counted once. The chain joins TRBV6-1 to TRBJ1-4; the match to TRBD1 covers 7 bases. Per the germline V gene, CDR1 is MNHNS and CDR2 is SASEGT. CDR3 length equals 15 residues. V was clipped by 7 bases and J by 0 bases; unmatched bases: 5. CDR3 loop: CASTGTAATNEKLFF. The CDR3 DNA is TGTGCCAGCACCGGGACAGCTGCAACTAATGAAAAACTGTTTTTT.

This rearrangement joins TRBV2 to TRBJ1-1, with 7 bases identical to TRBD1. The germline V gene encodes CDR1 SNHLY and CDR2 FYNNEI. This CDR3 is 14 amino acids long. Trimming took 1 base from V and 3 from J; bases not matched to a gene: 2. CDR3 nucleotide sequence: TGTGCCAGCAGTGAAGAGGGGGCCGACACTGAAGCTTTCTTT. Encoded protein: CASSEEGADTEAFF.

V is TRBV5-5 and J is TRBJ2-7; 9 nucleotides line up with TRBD2. This CDR3 has 15 amino acids. J lost 7 bases, V lost 2 bases, and 10 bases had no gene match. Germline values: CDR1 SGHKS, CDR2 YYEKEE (reference sequence). CDR3 in amino acids: CASSFAAGGPGEQYF. The CDR3 coding sequence is TGTGCCAGCAGCTTTGCGGCGGGGGGGCCGGGAGAGCAGTACTTC.

The V gene is TRBV27, the J gene TRBJ2-1; TRBD2 aligns across 7 bases. Germline assignment: CDR1 MNHEY and CDR2 SMNVEV (reference sequence). The trim removed 6 bases at V and 4 bases at J, leaving 3 bases unmatched. The CDR3 contains 13 residues. CDR3 sequence: CASSLGGYNEQFF. CDR3 DNA sequence: TGTGCCAGCAGCCTCGGGGGGTACAATGAGCAGTTCTTC.

This sequence joins TRBV7-9 and TRBJ1-1; TRBD1 is a possible D gene (5 bases). Trimming stripped 5 bases from V and 0 bases from J, with 10 bases between. In germline, CDR1 is SEHNR, CDR2 FQNEAQ (reference sequence). The CDR3 consists of 14 residues. The CDR3 DNA follows: TGTGCCAGCAGCACGACAGTTATGAACACTGAAGCTTTCTTT. Residues: CASSTTVMNTEAFF.